This entry describes one TCR beta chain. TCRdb keeps only in-frame clones here, not all; method: immunoSEQ multiplex PCR. This sample has about 180,000 clones, with approximately 81% found just once. Trimming took 2 bases from V and 5 from J; bases not matched to a gene: 9. The germline CDR1 and CDR2 sequences are SGHRS and YFSETQ. The CDR3 contains 15 residues. The data were taken from a study of blood T cell repertoires in COVID-19. The receptor's source is a woman between 45 and 60 years old with COVID-19, enrolled during active disease. The J gene is TRBJ2-7, the V gene TRBV5-1; 8 nucleotides match TRBD2. Sequencing was performed on peripheral blood. CDR3 region: CASSFRGLDGNEQYF. In nucleotides, the CDR3 is TGCGCCAGCAGCTTTAGGGGACTAGACGGTAACGAGCAGTACTTC.